One and the same sample provided the 30 T cell receptor beta chains below, sequenced in a study of tissue T cells after allogeneic stem cell transplantation (dated by TCRdb to the early 2020s). The intended sense of this specimen's time point label: human tissue collected at research (rapid) autopsy. Receptor libraries were prepared by the immunoSEQ multiplex PCR assay. In its TCRdb copy, this immuneACCESS table keeps in-frame sequences only and misses some clones. Where compared with another copy, unresolved V genes explain less than half of these, and the others have no known cause. The sample records just over 9,500 clones, roughly two thirds of which are singletons. 9.2% of the sample goes to the ten largest clones. Source: tissue from the ileum, taken at autopsy. The origin of the receptors is a woman aged 18-49 years with breast cancer.

The genes are TRBV5-4 and TRBJ2-1; 12 positions match TRBD2. Germline trimming cut 4 bases from V and 12 bases from J; bases unmatched to any gene: 20. The germline CDR1 and CDR2 sequences are SGHNT and YYREEE (reference sequence). This CDR3 is 18 amino acids long. CDR3 sequence reads: CASSRPGLAGIYNEGQFF. CDR3 DNA sequence: TGTGCCAGCAGCAGACCGGGACTAGCGGGTATCTACAATGAAGGGCAGTTCTTC.

The V gene is TRBV19, the J gene TRBJ1-1; D uncertain. The V end lost 5 bases, the J end lost 0 bases, and 7 bases lay between the germline ends. Looked up from germline, CDR1 is LNHDA and CDR2 is SQIVND (reference sequence). The CDR3 is 13 residues long. This chain's CDR3 is CASSAYMNTEAFF. The CDR3 DNA sequence: TGTGCCAGTAGTGCCTACATGAACACTGAAGCTTTCTTT.

J is TRBJ2-5 and V is TRBV28; D is unclear. Germline CDR1 is MDHEN and CDR2 is SYDVKM. V lost 5 bases and J 5 bases, leaving 6 bases between the germline ends. CDR3 length equals 11 residues. The CDR3 protein is CASSVRETQYF. The CDR3 coding sequence is TGTGCCAGCAGTGTCAGGGAGACCCAGTACTTC.

The chain uses TRBV5-5 and TRBJ1-5; no definite D call. Germline V lookup: CDR1 SGHKS, CDR2 YYEKEE (reference sequence). The CDR3 contains 15 residues. Trimming removed 0 bases from V and 5 bases from J, with 12 bases in between. This chain's CDR3 is CASSLDIRVDQPQHF. As DNA, the CDR3 is TGTGCCAGCAGCTTGGATATAAGGGTAGATCAGCCCCAGCATTTT.

This clone has a handful of counts. The V gene is TRBV30, the J gene TRBJ2-3; D is ambiguous. The CDR3 spans 14 residues. Germline CDR1 is GTSNPN and CDR2 is SVGIG (reference sequence). V was cut by 8 bases and J by 0 bases, with 15 bases left in between. CDR3 nucleotides: TGTGCCACCGGCGGACCGAAAAGCACAGATACGCAGTATTTT. Residues: CATGGPKSTDTQYF.

As concerns this clone: The germline gene is not matched at one end of the junction; a read error may be the cause. The CDR3 DNA is TGTGCCCGGAGGTCCTACAATGAGCAGTTCTTC. This translates into CARRSYNEQFF. V and J are TRBV30 and TRBJ2-1; TRBD2 is a possible D gene (5 bases). Germline assignment: CDR1 GTSNPN and CDR2 SVGIG (reference sequence). The CDR3 covers 11 residues. Complete variable domain (other parts from reference TRBV30 and TRBJ2-1): SQTIHQWPATLVQPVGSPLSLECTVEGTSNPNLYWYRQAAGRGLQLLFYSVGIGQISSEVPQNLSASRPQDRQFILSSKKLLLSDSGFYLCARRSYNEQFFGPGTRLTVL.

This clone was counted between two and nine times. Mismatch with germline at one junction end may stem from a read error. The chain employs TRBV5-4 and TRBJ1-1, with TRBD1 as a possible D gene (6 bases). The CDR3 has 13 residues. The germline V gene encodes CDR1 SGHNT and CDR2 YYREEE (reference sequence). The CDR3 nucleotides are TGTGCCAGCCGAGATGGACAGAACCCTGAAGCTTTCTTT. It is translated as CASRDGQNPEAFF.

CDR3 sequence reads: CASNRDGRGEAFF. In DNA form, the CDR3 reads TGTGCCAGCAACCGTGACGGGAGGGGTGAAGCTTTCTTT. This chain uses TRBV7-2 with TRBJ1-1; D is perhaps TRBD1 (5 bases). This CDR3 spans 13 amino acids. Germline assignment: CDR1 SGHTA and CDR2 FQGNSA. Between the trimmed V and J ends, which lost 7 bases and 7 bases, there was a span of 16 bases. The entire variable domain, with the rest obtained from reference TRBV7-2 and TRBJ1-1, is as follows: GAGVSQSPSNKVTEKGKDVELRCDPISGHTALYWYRQSLGQGLEFLIYFQGNSAPDKSGLPSDRFSAERTGGSVSTLTIQRTQQEDSAVYLCASNRDGRGEAFFGQGTRLTVV.

The chain uses TRBV9 and TRBJ2-7; no reliable D call. The V end was cut by 3 bases, the J end by 4 bases, with 14 bases between. The CDR3 length is 14 residues. Per the germline V gene, CDR1 is SGDLS and CDR2 is YYNGEE. The DNA of the CDR3 is TGTGCCAGCAGCGACGGGTCGGCGCCTTACGAGCAGTACTTC. It specifies CASSDGSAPYEQYF.

The CDR3 DNA is TGTGCCAGCAGACCACAGGGGAGCACTGAAGCTTTCTTT. As protein: CASRPQGSTEAFF. This chain joins TRBV7-2 and TRBJ1-1; 7 bases map to TRBD1. V gave up 6 bases and J gave up 4 bases; unmatched junction bases: 5. Germline CDR1 reads SGHTA; CDR2 reads FQGNSA. This CDR3 spans 13 amino acids.

The V and J genes are TRBV24-1 and TRBJ2-1, with D tentatively TRBD2 (6 bases). With 0 bases removed from V and 0 bases from J, the gap between germline ends came to 17 bases. There are 19 residues in the CDR3. Germline CDR1 KGHDR, CDR2 SFDVKD. The CDR3 nucleotides are TGTGCCACCAGTGATTTGGTAAGCGGGCGAGGGAGCTCCTACAATGAGCAGTTCTTC. This codes for CATSDLVSGRGSSYNEQFF.

The CDR3 bases are TGCAGCGCCCTCCACAATGAGCAGTTCTTC. This gives the protein CSALHNEQFF. The J gene is TRBJ2-1, the V gene TRBV20-1; no definite D call. Germline lookup yields CDR1 DFQATT and CDR2 SNEGSKA (reference sequence). The CDR3 contains 10 residues.

The chain carries TRBV30 and TRBJ1-2; D uncertain. V was shortened by 1 base and J by 3 bases, with 6 bases between the two germline ends. This CDR3 contains 12 residues. CDR1 and CDR2 (germline): GTSNPN, SVGIG (reference sequence). CDR3 DNA: TGTGCCTGGAGTGGGGTGTACTATGGCTACACCTTC. The encoded protein is CAWSGVYYGYTF.

This clone was counted a single time. V usage is TRBV7-3 and J usage is TRBJ2-3, with D perhaps TRBD2 (7 bases). The ends were cut back, 6 bases at V and 5 bases at J, with 15 bases in the middle. The CDR3 sequence is 14 residues long. Germline V CDR1 and CDR2: SGHTA, FQGTGA. CDR3 protein: CASSQGSGKDTQYF. The CDR3 region has the DNA TGTGCCAGCAGTCAGGGGAGCGGGAAAGATACGCAGTATTTT. The whole variable domain, remainder taken from reference TRBV7-3 and TRBJ2-3, is GAGVSQTPSNKVTEKGKYVELRCDPISGHTALYWYRQSLGQGPEFLIYFQGTGAADDSGLPNDRFFAVRPEGSVSTLKIQRTERGDSAVYLCASSQGSGKDTQYFGPGTRLTVL.

This clone occurred once. The rearrangement joins TRBV5-4 to TRBJ2-2, with TRBD2 matching over 10 bases. The CDR3 spans 16 residues. The V segment lost 2 bases and the J segment 1 base; nucleotides outside the gene matches: 2. The germline CDR1 and CDR2 sequences are SGHNT and YYREEE (reference sequence). The CDR3 DNA is TGTGCCAGCAGCTTTAGCGGGAGGCGGAACACCGGGGAGCTGTTTTTT. This gives the protein CASSFSGRRNTGELFF.

The gene calls are TRBV4-2 and TRBJ1-5, with D uncertain. The V end was cut by 1 base, the J end by 5 bases, with 6 bases between. The germline gives CDR1 LGHNA, CDR2 YNFKEQ. CDR3 length: 13 residues. In nucleotides, the CDR3 is TGTGCCAGCAGCCAAGGGCGCGATCAGCCCCAGCATTTT. Its protein product is CASSQGRDQPQHF.

The chain carries TRBV7-2 and TRBJ1-5, with D unclear. The CDR3 runs 14 residues. Germline loops: CDR1 SGHTA, CDR2 FQGNSA. Between the trimmed V and J ends, which lost 2 bases and 3 bases, there was a span of 8 bases. CDR3 DNA: TGTGCCAGCAGCTTATTTCCCGACAATCAGCCCCAGCATTTT. Translated: CASSLFPDNQPQHF.

This chain links TRBV28 with TRBJ1-2; D not certain. The CDR3 is 13 amino acids. Germline V gene sequence: CDR1 MDHEN, CDR2 SYDVKM. Trimming took off 9 bases at V and 7 bases at J, with 18 bases between the two ends. The CDR3: CASLPHLSGGYTF. CDR3 sequence (DNA): TGTGCCAGTTTACCGCATTTGTCGGGTGGCTACACCTTC.

The V and J genes are TRBV19 and TRBJ2-2; no definite D call. The CDR3 totals 14 residues. Germline lookup yields CDR1 LNHDA and CDR2 SQIVND (reference sequence). V lost 5 bases and J 4 bases, leaving 11 bases between the germline ends. The CDR3 reads CASSRPPITGELFF. DNA of the CDR3: TGTGCCAGTAGTCGGCCTCCCATCACCGGGGAGCTGTTTTTT.

CDR3 DNA: TGTGCCAGCAGTGAAATAGCGGGGCCGAACGCCTATAATTCACCCCTCCACTTT. Translating gives CASSEIAGPNAYNSPLHF. The V and J genes are TRBV2 and TRBJ1-6; maybe TRBD1 (5 bases). CDR3 length: 18 amino acids. The germline V gene has CDR1 SNHLY and CDR2 FYNNEI. Trimming shortened V by 2 bases and J by 2 bases, and 16 bases separated the two germline ends. Looking up the rest from reference TRBV2 and TRBJ1-6 gives the full variable domain: EPEVTQTPSHQVTQMGQEVILRCVPISNHLYFYWYRQILGQKVEFLVSFYNNEISEKSEIFDDQFSVERPDGSNFTLKIRSTKLEDSAMYFCASSEIAGPNAYNSPLHFGNGTRLTVT.

J is TRBJ2-3 and V is TRBV11-3; D gene uncertain. CDR3 length: 14 residues. With 0 bases removed from V and 3 bases from J, the gap between germline ends came to 7 bases. Germline CDR1 reads SGHNT; CDR2 reads YENEEA. The CDR3 sequence: CASSLDQPTDTQYF. Here the CDR3 DNA reads TGTGCCAGCAGCTTAGATCAACCGACAGATACGCAGTATTTT.

V usage is TRBV5-4 and J usage is TRBJ2-1, with unresolved D. CDR3 size: 13 residues. V was trimmed by 4 bases and J by 5 bases, leaving 10 bases between them. Germline V gene lookup returns CDR1 SGHNT and CDR2 YYREEE (reference sequence). The CDR3 DNA reads as TGTGCCAGCAGCCCCACGGGCGACAATGAGCAGTTCTTC. Translation gives CASSPTGDNEQFF.

The chain links TRBV3-1 (or the pseudogene TRBV3-2) to TRBJ1-3; D is ambiguous. V was clipped by 2 bases and J by 0 bases, with 2 bases between them. The CDR3 is 13 residues long. Germline V gene sequence: CDR1 LGHDT, CDR2 YNNKEL (reference sequence). The CDR3 bases are TGTGCCAGCAGCCAATTCTCTGGAAACACCATATATTTT. Protein product: CASSQFSGNTIYF.

The chain carries TRBV6-5 and TRBJ1-1; tentatively, D is TRBD1 (5 bases). The CDR3 spans 14 residues. Germline CDR1 is MNHEY and CDR2 is SVGAGI. Trimming took 2 bases from V and 6 from J, leaving 13 bases between them. CDR3 sequence (DNA): TGTGCCAGCAGTTACAATAGACAGCACCCTGAAGCTTTCTTT. Encoded protein: CASSYNRQHPEAFF.

This clone was observed a few times. This chain joins TRBV29-1 and TRBJ2-1, with no clear D. V was cut by 4 bases and J by 0 bases, with 13 bases left in between. The germline V gene encodes CDR1 SQVTM and CDR2 ANQGSEA. The CDR3 runs to 15 residues. The CDR3 is CSVVVGVDSYNEQFF. As DNA, the CDR3 is TGCAGCGTTGTTGTCGGCGTCGACTCCTACAATGAGCAGTTCTTC.

On this clone itself: Other nucleotide sequences from this sample produce the same CDR3. The V and J genes are TRBV7-2 and TRBJ1-3; 7 positions agree with TRBD1. Per the germline V gene, CDR1 is SGHTA and CDR2 is FQGNSA. J gave up 7 bases and V 3 bases, and 3 bases lay outside the gene matches. The CDR3 is made up of 13 amino acids. The chain's CDR3 is CASSLGRGNTIYF. DNA for the CDR3: TGTGCCAGCAGCTTGGGCAGGGGGAACACCATATATTTT.

The rearrangement links TRBV7-3 to TRBJ1-5; 7 positions agree with TRBD1. V shed 5 bases and J 5 bases; nucleotides not matched to a gene: 3. The CDR3 runs to 13 residues. Germline V gene sequence: CDR1 SGHTA, CDR2 FQGTGA. In DNA form, the CDR3 reads TGTGCCAGCAGCGTAGACAGGGATCAGCCCCAGCATTTT. The encoded protein is CASSVDRDQPQHF.

Relative to its sample, this clone is medium-sized. The chain has TRBV7-2 and TRBJ2-7; unclear D gene. Between the trimmed V and J ends, which lost 3 bases and 0 bases, there was a span of 3 bases. The length of the CDR3 is 12 residues. CDR1 is SGHTA, CDR2 FQGNSA, per germline. The CDR3 DNA reads as TGTGCCAGCAGCTTCCACTCCTACGAGCAGTACTTC. This gives the protein CASSFHSYEQYF.

The V call is TRBV7-9, the J call TRBJ1-4; 7 bases line up with TRBD1. The trim removed 6 bases at V and 2 bases at J, leaving 3 bases unmatched. The CDR3 is made up of 14 amino acids. CDR1 and CDR2 from the germline V gene are SEHNR and FQNEAQ (reference sequence). The CDR3 region has the DNA TGTGCCAGCAGTTCCAGGGGGACTAATGAAAAACTGTTTTTT. The encoded protein is CASSSRGTNEKLFF. Full variable domain (remainder filled in from reference TRBV7-9 and TRBJ1-4): DTGVSQNPRHKITKRGQNVTFRCDPISEHNRLYWYRQTLGQGPEFLTYFQNEAQLEKSRLLSDRFSAERPKGSFSTLEIQRTEQGDSAMYLCASSSRGTNEKLFFGSGTQLSVL.

V gene TRBV4-3 combines with J gene TRBJ2-5; D is possibly TRBD1 or TRBD2 (5 bases each). Trimming took 0 bases from V and 3 from J, leaving 17 bases between them. The CDR3 is 17 residues long. Germline values: CDR1 LGHNA, CDR2 YSLEER. CDR3 coding DNA: TGCGCCAGCAGCCAAGATTGGGCAGGGAGAGGGGAAGAGACCCAGTACTTC. Amino acids: CASSQDWAGRGEETQYF.